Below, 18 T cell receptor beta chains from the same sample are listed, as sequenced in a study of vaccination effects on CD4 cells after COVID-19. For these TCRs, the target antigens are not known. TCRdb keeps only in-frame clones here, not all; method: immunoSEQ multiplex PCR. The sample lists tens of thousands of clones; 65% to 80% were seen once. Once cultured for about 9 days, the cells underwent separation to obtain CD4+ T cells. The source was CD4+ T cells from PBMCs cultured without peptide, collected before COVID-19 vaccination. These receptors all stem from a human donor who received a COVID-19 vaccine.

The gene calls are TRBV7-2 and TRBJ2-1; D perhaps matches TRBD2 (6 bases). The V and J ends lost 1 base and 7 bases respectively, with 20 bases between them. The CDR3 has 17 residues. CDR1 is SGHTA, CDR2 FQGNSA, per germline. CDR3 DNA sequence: TGTGCCAGCAGCTTAGTGTCGAGCGGGCGAGCTGGGAATGAGCAGTTCTTC. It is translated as CASSLVSSGRAGNEQFF.

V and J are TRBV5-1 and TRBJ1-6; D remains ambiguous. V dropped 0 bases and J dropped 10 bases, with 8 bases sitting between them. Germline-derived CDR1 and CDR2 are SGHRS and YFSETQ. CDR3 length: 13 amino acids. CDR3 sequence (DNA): TGCGCCAGCAGCTTGGAGGTTAGGTCACCCCTCCACTTT. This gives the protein CASSLEVRSPLHF.

CDR3 in DNA: TGTGCCATCAGTGAAAGAGGGGGCTACACTGAAGCTTTCTTT. Translation: CAISERGGYTEAFF. The chain employs TRBV10-3 and TRBJ1-1, with 7 nucleotides matching TRBD1. Unmatched junction bases numbered 4, after V lost 3 bases and J lost 3 bases. Germline V gene lookup returns CDR1 ENHRY and CDR2 SYGVKD. There are 14 residues in the CDR3.

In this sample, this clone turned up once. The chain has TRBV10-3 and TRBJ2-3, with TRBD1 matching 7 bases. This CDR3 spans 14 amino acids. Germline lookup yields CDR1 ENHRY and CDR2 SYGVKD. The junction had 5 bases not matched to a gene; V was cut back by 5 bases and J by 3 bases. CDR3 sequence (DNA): TGTGCCATCAGTCGACAGGGTACTACAGATACGCAGTATTTT. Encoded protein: CAISRQGTTDTQYF.

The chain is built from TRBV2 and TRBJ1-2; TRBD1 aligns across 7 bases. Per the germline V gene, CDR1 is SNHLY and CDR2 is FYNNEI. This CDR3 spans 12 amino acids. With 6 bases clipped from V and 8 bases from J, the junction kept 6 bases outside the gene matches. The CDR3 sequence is CASRIYRGGYTF. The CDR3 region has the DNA TGTGCCAGCAGGATCTACAGGGGCGGCTACACCTTC.

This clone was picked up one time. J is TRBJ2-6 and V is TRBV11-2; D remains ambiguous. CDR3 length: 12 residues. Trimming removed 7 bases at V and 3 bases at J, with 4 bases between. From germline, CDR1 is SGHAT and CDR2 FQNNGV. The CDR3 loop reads CASTSGANVLTF. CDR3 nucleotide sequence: TGTGCCAGCACAAGTGGGGCCAACGTCCTGACTTTC.

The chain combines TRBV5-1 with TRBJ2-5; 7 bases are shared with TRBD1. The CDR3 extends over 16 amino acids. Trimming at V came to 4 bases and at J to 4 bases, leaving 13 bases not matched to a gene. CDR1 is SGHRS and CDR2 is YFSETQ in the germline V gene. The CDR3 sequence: CASSPLDRERGETQYF. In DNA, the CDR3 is TGCGCCAGCAGCCCCCTTGACAGGGAACGGGGAGAGACCCAGTACTTC.

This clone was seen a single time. The CDR3 nucleotides read TGTGCCAGCAGCTTAGGGACAGGGGTCCTCTTGAACACTGAAGCTTTCTTT. Protein sequence: CASSLGTGVLLNTEAFF. This chain joins TRBV7-9 and TRBJ1-1, with TRBD1 identical over 9 bases. The length of the CDR3 is 17 residues. Germline V gene sequence: CDR1 SEHNR, CDR2 FQNEAQ (reference sequence). V was clipped by 1 base and J by 0 bases; unmatched bases: 6.

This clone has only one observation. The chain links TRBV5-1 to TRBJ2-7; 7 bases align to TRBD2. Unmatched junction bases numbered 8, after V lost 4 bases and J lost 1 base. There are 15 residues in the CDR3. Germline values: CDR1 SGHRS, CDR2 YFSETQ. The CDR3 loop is CASSRTGRSSYEQYF. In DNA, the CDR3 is TGCGCCAGCAGCAGGACCGGGAGGTCGTCCTACGAGCAGTACTTC.

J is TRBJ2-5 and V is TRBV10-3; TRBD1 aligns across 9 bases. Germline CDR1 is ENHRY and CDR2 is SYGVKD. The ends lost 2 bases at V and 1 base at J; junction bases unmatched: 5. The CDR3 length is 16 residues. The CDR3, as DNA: TGTGCCATCAGTGAGAGTACAGGGGGCATCCAAGAGACCCAGTACTTC. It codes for CAISESTGGIQETQYF.

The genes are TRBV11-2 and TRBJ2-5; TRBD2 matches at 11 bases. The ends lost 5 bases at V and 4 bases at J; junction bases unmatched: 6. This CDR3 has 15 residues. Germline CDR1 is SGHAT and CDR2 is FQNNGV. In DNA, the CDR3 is TGTGCCAGCAGCCCACTAGCGGGGGAGGGAGAGACCCAGTACTTC. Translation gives CASSPLAGEGETQYF.

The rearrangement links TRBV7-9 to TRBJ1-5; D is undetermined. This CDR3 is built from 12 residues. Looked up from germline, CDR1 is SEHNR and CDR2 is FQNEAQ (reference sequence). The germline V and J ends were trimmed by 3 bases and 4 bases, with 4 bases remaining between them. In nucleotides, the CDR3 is TGTGCCAGCAGCTTTCCGAATCAGCCCCAGCATTTT. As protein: CASSFPNQPQHF.

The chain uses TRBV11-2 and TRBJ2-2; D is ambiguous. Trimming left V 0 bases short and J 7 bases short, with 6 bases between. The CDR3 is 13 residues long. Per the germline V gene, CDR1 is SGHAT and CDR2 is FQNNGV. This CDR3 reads CASSLEPGGELFF. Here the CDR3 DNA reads TGTGCCAGCAGCTTAGAGCCGGGCGGGGAGCTGTTTTTT.

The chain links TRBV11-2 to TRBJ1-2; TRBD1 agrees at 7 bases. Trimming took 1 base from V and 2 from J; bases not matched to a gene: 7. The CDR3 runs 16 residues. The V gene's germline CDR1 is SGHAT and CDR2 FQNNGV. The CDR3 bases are TGTGCCAGCAGCTTAGGAGGGACAGCGCCGAACTATGGCTACACCTTC. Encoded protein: CASSLGGTAPNYGYTF.

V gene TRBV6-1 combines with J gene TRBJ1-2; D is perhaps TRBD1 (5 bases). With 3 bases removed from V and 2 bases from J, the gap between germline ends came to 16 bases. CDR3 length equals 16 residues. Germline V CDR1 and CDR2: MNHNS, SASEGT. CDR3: CASSDTGTALNYGYTF. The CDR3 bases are TGTGCCAGCAGTGACACTGGGACCGCCCTCAACTATGGCTACACCTTC.

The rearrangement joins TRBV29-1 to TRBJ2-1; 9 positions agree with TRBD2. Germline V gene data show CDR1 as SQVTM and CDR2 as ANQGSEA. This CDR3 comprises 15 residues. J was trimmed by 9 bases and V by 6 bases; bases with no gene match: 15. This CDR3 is CSVSAGGRGKGEQFF. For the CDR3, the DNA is TGCAGCGTCTCCGCGGGGGGGAGGGGTAAGGGTGAGCAGTTCTTC.

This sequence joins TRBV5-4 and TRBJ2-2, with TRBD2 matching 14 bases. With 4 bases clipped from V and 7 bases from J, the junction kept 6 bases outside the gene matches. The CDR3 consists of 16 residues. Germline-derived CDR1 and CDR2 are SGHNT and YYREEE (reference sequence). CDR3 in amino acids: CASSATSGGANGELFF. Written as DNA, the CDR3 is TGTGCCAGCAGCGCGACTAGCGGGGGGGCTAACGGGGAGCTGTTTTTT.

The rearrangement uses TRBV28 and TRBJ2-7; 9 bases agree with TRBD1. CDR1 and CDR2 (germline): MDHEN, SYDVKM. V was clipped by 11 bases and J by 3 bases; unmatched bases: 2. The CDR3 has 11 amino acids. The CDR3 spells CAGGQGYEQYF. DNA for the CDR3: TGTGCCGGGGGACAGGGCTACGAGCAGTACTTC.